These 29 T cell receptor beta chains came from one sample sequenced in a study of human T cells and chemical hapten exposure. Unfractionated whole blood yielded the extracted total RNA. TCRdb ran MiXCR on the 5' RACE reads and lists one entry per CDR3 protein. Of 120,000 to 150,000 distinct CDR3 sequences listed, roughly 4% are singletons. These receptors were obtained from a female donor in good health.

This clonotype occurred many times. CDR3 in DNA: TGTGCCAGCAGTTACTCACGGGTGATGAACACTGAAGCTTTCTTT. Translated: CASSYSRVMNTEAFF. The chain has TRBV6-5 and TRBJ1-1; D not resolved. There are 15 residues in the CDR3. Trimming took 0 bases from V and 0 from J, leaving 8 bases between them. Germline V gene sequence: CDR1 MNHEY, CDR2 SVGAGI.

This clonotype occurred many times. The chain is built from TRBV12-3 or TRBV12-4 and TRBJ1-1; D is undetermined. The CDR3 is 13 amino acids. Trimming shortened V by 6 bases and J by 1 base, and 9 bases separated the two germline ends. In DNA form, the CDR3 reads TGTGCCAGCAGCTTATCTGGGAACACTGAAGCTTTCTTT. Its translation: CASSLSGNTEAFF.

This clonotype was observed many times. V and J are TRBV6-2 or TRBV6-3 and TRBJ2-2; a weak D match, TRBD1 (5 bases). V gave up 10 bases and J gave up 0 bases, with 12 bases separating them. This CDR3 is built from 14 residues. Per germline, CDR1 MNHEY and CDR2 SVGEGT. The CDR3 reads CATRTYANTGELFF. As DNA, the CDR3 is TGTGCCACCAGGACATACGCGAACACCGGGGAGCTGTTTTTT.

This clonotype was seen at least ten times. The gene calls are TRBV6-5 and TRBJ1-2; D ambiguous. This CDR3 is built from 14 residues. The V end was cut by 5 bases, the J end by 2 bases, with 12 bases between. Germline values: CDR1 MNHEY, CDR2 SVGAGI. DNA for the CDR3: TGTGCCAGCAGTCGAAAGAACCGCAACTATGGCTACACCTTC. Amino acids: CASSRKNRNYGYTF.

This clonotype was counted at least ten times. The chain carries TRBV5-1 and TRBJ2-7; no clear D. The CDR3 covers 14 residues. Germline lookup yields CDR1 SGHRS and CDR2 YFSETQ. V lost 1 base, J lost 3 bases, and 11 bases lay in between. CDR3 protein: CASSLRSGGYEQYF. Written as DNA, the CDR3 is TGCGCCAGCAGCTTGCGGTCAGGCGGCTACGAGCAGTACTTC.

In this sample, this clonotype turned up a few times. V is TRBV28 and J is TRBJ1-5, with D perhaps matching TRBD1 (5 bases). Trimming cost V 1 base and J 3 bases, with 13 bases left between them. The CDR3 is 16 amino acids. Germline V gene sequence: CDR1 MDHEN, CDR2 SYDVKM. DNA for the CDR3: TGTGCCAGCAGTTTATCGTCTAGGGGTTTCAATCAGCCCCAGCATTTT. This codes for CASSLSSRGFNQPQHF. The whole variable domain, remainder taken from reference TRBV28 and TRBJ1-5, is DVKVTQSSRYLVKRTGEKVFLECVQDMDHENMFWYRQDPGLGLRLIYFSYDVKMKEKGDIPEGYSVSREKKERFSLILESASTNQTSMYLCASSLSSRGFNQPQHFGDGTRLSIL.

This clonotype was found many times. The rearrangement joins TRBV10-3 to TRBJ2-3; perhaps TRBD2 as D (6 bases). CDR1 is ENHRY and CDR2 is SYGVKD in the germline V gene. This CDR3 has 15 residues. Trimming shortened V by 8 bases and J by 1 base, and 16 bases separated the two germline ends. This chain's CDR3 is CAIGPGVRGTDTQYF. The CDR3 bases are TGTGCCATCGGCCCGGGAGTTAGAGGCACAGATACGCAGTATTTT.

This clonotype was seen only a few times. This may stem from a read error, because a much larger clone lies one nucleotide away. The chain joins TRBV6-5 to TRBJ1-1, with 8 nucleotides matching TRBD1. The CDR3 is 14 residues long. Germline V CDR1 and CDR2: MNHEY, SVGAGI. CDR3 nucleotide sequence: TGTGACAGCAGTTACTCGTGGGGACAGGTTGAAGCTTTCTTT. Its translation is CDSSYSWGQVEAFF.

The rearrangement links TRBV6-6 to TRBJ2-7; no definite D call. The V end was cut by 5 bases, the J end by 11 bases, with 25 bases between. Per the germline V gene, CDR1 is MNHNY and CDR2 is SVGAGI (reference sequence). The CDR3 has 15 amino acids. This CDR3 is CASSLNNKWLGWKYF. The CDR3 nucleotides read TGTGCCAGCAGTCTAAACAACAAATGGTTGGGTTGGAAGTACTTC.

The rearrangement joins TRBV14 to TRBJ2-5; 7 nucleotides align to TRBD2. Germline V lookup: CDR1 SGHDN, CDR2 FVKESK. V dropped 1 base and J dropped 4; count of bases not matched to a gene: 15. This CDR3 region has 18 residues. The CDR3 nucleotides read TGTGCCAGCAGCCAAGCGCTCCATATGCTAGCGGCGCGAGAGACCCAGTACTTC. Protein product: CASSQALHMLAARETQYF.

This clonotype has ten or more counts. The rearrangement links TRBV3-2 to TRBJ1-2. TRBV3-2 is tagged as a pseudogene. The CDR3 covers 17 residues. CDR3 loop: CASSQGARGGRNYGYTF. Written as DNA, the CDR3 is TGTGCCAGCAGCCAAGGCGCGAGGGGCGGACGTAACTATGGCTACACCTTC.

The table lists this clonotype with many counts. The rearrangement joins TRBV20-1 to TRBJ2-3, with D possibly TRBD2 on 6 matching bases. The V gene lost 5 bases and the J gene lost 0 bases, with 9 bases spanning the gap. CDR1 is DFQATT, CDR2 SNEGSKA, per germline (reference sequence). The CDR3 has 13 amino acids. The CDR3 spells CSAAGPSTDTQYF. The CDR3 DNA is TGCAGTGCTGCGGGACCTAGCACAGATACGCAGTATTTT.

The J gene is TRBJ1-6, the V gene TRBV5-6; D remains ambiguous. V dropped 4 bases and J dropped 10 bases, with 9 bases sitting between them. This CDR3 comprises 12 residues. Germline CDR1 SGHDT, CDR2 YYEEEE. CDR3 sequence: CASSPGYSPLHF. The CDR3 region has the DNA TGTGCCAGCAGCCCGGGATACTCACCCCTCCACTTT. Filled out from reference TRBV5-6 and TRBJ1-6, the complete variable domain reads DAGVTQSPTHLIKTRGQQVTLRCSPKSGHDTVSWYQQALGQGPQFIFQYYEEEERQRGNFPDRFSGHQFPNYSSELNVNALLLGDSALYLCASSPGYSPLHFGNGTRLTVT.

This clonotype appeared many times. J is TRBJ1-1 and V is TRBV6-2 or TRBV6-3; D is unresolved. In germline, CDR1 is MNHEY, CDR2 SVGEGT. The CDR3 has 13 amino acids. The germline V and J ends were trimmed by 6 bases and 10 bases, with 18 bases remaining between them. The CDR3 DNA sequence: TGTGCCAGCAGCTCCCTCCGGGCTCTAGGAGCTTTCTTT. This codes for CASSSLRALGAFF.

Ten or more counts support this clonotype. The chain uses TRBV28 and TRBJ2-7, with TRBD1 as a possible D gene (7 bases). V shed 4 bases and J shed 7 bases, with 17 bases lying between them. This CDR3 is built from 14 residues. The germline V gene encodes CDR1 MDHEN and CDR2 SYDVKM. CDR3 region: CASSYRNRGGEQYF. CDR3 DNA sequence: TGTGCCAGCAGTTATCGGAACAGGGGAGGTGAGCAGTACTTC.

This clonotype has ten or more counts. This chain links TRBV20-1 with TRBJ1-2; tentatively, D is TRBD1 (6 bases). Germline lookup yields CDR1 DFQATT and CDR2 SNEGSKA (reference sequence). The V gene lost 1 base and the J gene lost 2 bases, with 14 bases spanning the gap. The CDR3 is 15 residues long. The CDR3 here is CSARAEDSLNYGYTF. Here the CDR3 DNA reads TGCAGTGCTAGAGCCGAGGACAGTCTGAACTATGGCTACACCTTC.

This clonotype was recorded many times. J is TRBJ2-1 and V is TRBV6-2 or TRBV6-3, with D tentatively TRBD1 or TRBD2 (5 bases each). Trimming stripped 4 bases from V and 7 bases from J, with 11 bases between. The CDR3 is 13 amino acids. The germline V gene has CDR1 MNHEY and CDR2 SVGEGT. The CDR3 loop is CASSSLWGNEQFF. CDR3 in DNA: TGTGCCAGCAGTTCTTTGTGGGGGAATGAGCAGTTCTTC.

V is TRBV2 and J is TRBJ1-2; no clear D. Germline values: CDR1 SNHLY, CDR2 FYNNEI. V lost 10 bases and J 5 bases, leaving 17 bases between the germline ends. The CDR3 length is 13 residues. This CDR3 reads CATQDGVLYGYTF. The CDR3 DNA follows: TGTGCCACCCAGGATGGGGTTTTATATGGCTACACCTTC.

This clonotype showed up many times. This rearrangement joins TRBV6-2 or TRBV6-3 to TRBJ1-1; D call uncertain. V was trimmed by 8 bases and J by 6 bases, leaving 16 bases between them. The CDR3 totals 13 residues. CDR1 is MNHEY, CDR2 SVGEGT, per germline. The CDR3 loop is CASHTHGYAEAFF. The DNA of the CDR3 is TGTGCCAGCCATACCCATGGTTACGCTGAAGCTTTCTTT.

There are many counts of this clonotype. Here the CDR3 DNA reads TGCGCCAGCAGCTGGGGTGAGGGTGGGTCACCCCTCCACTTT. Translating gives CASSWGEGGSPLHF. This chain connects TRBV5-1 to TRBJ1-6; D is unresolved. The CDR3 runs 14 residues. Germline V gene lookup returns CDR1 SGHRS and CDR2 YFSETQ. V was shortened by 3 bases and J by 10 bases, with 14 bases between the two germline ends.

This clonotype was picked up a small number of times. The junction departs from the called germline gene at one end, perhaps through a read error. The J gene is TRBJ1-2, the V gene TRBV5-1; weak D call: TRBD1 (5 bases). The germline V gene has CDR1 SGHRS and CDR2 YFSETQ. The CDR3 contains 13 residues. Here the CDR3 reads CASSSVDSYGDTF. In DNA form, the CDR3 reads TGCGCCAGCAGCTCAGTTGACAGCTATGGCGACACCTTC.

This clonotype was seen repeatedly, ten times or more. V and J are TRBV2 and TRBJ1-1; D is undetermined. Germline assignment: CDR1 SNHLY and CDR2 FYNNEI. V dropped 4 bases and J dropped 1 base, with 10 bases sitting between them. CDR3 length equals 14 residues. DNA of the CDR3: TGTGCCAGCAGTGTGGACGGCGGGAACACTGAAGCTTTCTTT. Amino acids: CASSVDGGNTEAFF. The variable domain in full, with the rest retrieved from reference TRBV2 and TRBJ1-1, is EPEVTQTPSHQVTQMGQEVILRCVPISNHLYFYWYRQILGQKVEFLVSFYNNEISEKSEIFDDQFSVERPDGSNFTLKIRSTKLEDSAMYFCASSVDGGNTEAFFGQGTRLTVV.

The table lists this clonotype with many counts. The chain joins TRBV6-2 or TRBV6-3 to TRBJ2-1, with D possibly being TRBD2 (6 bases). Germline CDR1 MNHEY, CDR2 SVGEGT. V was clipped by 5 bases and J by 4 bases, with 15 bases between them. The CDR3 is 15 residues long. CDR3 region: CASSKQAGPYNEQFF. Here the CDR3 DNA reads TGTGCCAGCAGTAAACAAGCGGGTCCATACAATGAGCAGTTCTTC.

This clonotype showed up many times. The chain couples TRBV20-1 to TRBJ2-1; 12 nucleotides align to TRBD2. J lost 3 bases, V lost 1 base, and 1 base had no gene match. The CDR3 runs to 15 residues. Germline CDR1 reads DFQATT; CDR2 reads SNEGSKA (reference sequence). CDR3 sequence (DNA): TGCAGTGCTAGAGGGACTAGCGGGGACTACAATGAGCAGTTCTTC. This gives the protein CSARGTSGDYNEQFF.

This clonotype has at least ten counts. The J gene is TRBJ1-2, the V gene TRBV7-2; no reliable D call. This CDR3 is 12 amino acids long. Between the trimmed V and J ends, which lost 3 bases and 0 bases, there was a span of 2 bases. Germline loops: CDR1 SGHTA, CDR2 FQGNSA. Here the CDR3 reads CASSFSNYGYTF. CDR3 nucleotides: TGTGCCAGCAGCTTTTCTAACTATGGCTACACCTTC. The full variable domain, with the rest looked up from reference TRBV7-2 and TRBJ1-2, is GAGVSQSPSNKVTEKGKDVELRCDPISGHTALYWYRQSLGQGLEFLIYFQGNSAPDKSGLPSDRFSAERTGGSVSTLTIQRTQQEDSAVYLCASSFSNYGYTFGSGTRLTVV.

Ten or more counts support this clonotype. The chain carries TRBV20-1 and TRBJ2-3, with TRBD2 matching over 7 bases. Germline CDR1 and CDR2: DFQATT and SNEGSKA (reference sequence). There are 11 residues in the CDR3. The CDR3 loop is CAGDRTDTQYF. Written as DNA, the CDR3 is TGCGCGGGGGACCGCACAGATACGCAGTATTTT.

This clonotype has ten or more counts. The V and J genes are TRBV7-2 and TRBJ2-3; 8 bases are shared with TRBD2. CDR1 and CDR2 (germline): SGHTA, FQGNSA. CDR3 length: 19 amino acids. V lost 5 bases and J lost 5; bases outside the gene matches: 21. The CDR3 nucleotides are TGTGCCAGCAGCCCAGATGTGTGGCTAGCGGGCTCTACGGGAGATACGCAGTATTTT. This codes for CASSPDVWLAGSTGDTQYF.

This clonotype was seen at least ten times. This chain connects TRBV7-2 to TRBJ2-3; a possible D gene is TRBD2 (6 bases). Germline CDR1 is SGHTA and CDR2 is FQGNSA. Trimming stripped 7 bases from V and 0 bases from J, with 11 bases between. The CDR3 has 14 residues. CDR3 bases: TGTGCCAGCACGCACGGGAGTAGCACAGATACGCAGTATTTT. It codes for CASTHGSSTDTQYF.

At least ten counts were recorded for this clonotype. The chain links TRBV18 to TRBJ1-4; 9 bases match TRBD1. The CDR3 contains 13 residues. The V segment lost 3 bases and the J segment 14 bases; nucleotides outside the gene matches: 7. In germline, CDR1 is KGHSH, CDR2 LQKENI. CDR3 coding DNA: TGTGCCAGCTCACCCCAACAGGGGGCAGATCTGTTTTTT. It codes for CASSPQQGADLFF.